This entry is about one T cell receptor (beta chain). The sample belongs to a study of blood T cell repertoires in COVID-19. Whole-study context: COVID-19 samples from acute and convalescent phases originated in the United States, Italy and Spain. T cells, B-cell-depleted T cells, or PBMCs supplied cDNA or gDNA.

There are 15 residues in the CDR3. After removal of 2 bases from V and 0 bases from J, the junction contained 4 bases not matched to a gene. CDR1 and CDR2 (germline): SGHRS, YFSETQ. In the study's own analysis: Amplifying reference gene primers gave estimates of nucleated cell counts. Profiling relied on immunoSEQ multiplex PCR, and the TCRdb table lists in-frame clones only, not all of them. The D gene and trimming were derived from the DNA, and the V and J assignments and clone size from that table. The sample shows 43,000 or so clones, 90% of them seen only once. Sequencing was performed on peripheral blood. This chain joins TRBV5-1 and TRBJ2-7, with 8 nucleotides matching TRBD2. The source is a human donor in a cohort sampled during active COVID-19. CDR3 DNA: TGCGCCAGCAGCTTAGCGGGGGAGATCTCCTACGAGCAGTACTTC. Amino acids: CASSLAGEISYEQYF. The full variable domain, its missing parts supplied by reference TRBV5-1 and TRBJ2-7, is KAGVTQTPRYLIKTRGQQVTLSCSPISGHRSVSWYQQTPGQGLQFLFEYFSETQRNKGNFPGRFSGRQFSNSRSEMNVSTLELGDSALYLCASSLAGEISYEQYFGPGTRLTVT.